These 4 T cell receptor beta chains came from one sample sequenced in a study of monozygotic twins with inflammatory bowel disease (dated by TCRdb to between 2018 and 2021). The library came from 5' RACE. Sequencing instrument: Illumina HiSeq 2500. Based on TCRdb reprocessing of the reads, there is one entry per CDR3 protein sequence, and DNA is missing. This sample's table contains about 350,000 distinct CDR3 sequences. The ten largest clones add up to roughly 2% of the sample. Sequencing was carried out using blood. The receptors were gathered from a human donor with ulcerative colitis or Crohn's disease, or a healthy co-twin of an affected twin (not recorded which).

V gene TRBV28 combines with J gene TRBJ1-1. In germline, CDR1 is MDHEN, CDR2 SYDVKM. CDR3 size: 12 residues. The CDR3 sequence: CASVPRGSEAFF.

The V call is TRBV11-2, the J call TRBJ1-2; TCRdb's D gene call, TRBD1, goes unchecked for lack of DNA. CDR1 and CDR2 (germline): SGHAT, FQNNGV. This CDR3 comprises 14 residues. The chain's CDR3 is CASSTIQGKYGYTF.

The J gene is TRBJ1-1, the V gene TRBV9; TCRdb selects TRBD1, and the lack of DNA leaves this call unchecked. CDR1 and CDR2 (germline): SGDLS, YYNGEE. This CDR3 is 13 amino acids long. The CDR3 spells CASSVERGAEAFF. The full variable domain, its missing parts supplied by reference TRBV9 and TRBJ1-1, is DSGVTQTPKHLITATGQRVTLRCSPRSGDLSVYWYQQSLDQGLQFLIQYYNGEERAKGNILERFSAQQFPDLHSELNLSSLELGDSALYFCASSVERGAEAFFGQGTRLTVV.

The gene calls are TRBV12-3 or TRBV12-4 and TRBJ2-7. CDR3 size: 13 residues. This CDR3 reads CASSFSVSYEQYF.